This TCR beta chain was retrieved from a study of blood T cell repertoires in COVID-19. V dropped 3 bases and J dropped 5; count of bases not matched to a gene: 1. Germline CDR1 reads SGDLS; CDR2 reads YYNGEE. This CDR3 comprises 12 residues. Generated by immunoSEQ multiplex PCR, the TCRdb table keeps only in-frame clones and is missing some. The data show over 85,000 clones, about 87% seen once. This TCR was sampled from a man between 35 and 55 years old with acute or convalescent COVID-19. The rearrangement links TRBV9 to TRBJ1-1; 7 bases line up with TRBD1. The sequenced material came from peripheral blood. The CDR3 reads CASSAGGTEAFF. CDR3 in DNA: TGTGCCAGCAGCGCAGGGGGGACTGAAGCTTTCTTT. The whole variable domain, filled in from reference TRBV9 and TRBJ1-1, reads DSGVTQTPKHLITATGQRVTLRCSPRSGDLSVYWYQQSLDQGLQFLIQYYNGEERAKGNILERFSAQQFPDLHSELNLSSLELGDSALYFCASSAGGTEAFFGQGTRLTVV.